These 32 T cell receptor beta chains were sequenced from one sample in a study of T cell responses to AZD1222 COVID-19 vaccine. TCRdb keeps only in-frame clones here, not all; method: immunoSEQ multiplex PCR. The sample yields about 130,000 clones, 80% to 90% seen once. The material sequenced was peripheral blood, taken on day 0 of AZD1222 vaccination. The receptors originated from an adult in good health.

The chain uses TRBV5-1 and TRBJ2-7, with D unclear. The V and J ends lost 0 bases and 7 bases respectively, with 11 bases between them. Germline CDR1 is SGHRS and CDR2 is YFSETQ. The CDR3 has 13 amino acids. The CDR3 DNA sequence: TGCGCCAGCAGCTTGGAGCTGCCCTCTGAGCAGTACTTC. This translates into CASSLELPSEQYF.

The rearrangement uses TRBV19 and TRBJ1-1, with 7 bases aligning to TRBD1. V lost 6 bases, J lost 5 bases, and 9 bases stayed unmatched. Germline V gene data show CDR1 as LNHDA and CDR2 as SQIVND (reference sequence). The CDR3 is 14 amino acids. The CDR3 spells CASRKRGLGTEAFF. DNA of the CDR3: TGTGCCAGTAGGAAAAGGGGGCTCGGGACTGAAGCTTTCTTT.

V gene TRBV28 combines with J gene TRBJ1-4; 9 nucleotides agree with TRBD1. Germline assignment: CDR1 MDHEN and CDR2 SYDVKM. This CDR3 has 17 residues. The trim removed 6 bases at V and 5 bases at J, leaving 13 bases unmatched. The DNA for the CDR3 is TGTGCCAGCAGCCTCGACAGGGGGGGATCCTTAAATGAAAAACTGTTTTTT. Its protein product is CASSLDRGGSLNEKLFF.

The chain recombines TRBV10-1 with TRBJ1-4, with D tentatively TRBD1 (5 bases). This CDR3 comprises 14 residues. The germline CDR1 and CDR2 sequences are WNHNN and SYGVQD (reference sequence). V lost 0 bases and J 7 bases, leaving 9 bases between the germline ends. The CDR3 spells CASSESGRGEKLFF. Here the CDR3 DNA reads TGCGCCAGCAGTGAGTCTGGTAGGGGTGAAAAACTGTTTTTT.

The chain links TRBV27 to TRBJ1-2; TRBD1 is a possible D gene (5 bases). With 4 bases removed from V and 6 bases from J, the gap between germline ends came to 24 bases. This CDR3 region has 17 residues. Per germline, CDR1 MNHEY and CDR2 SMNVEV (reference sequence). CDR3 region: CASSSRGGYGFRNGYTF. CDR3 DNA sequence: TGTGCCAGCAGTTCCCGGGGGGGTTATGGCTTCCGTAATGGCTACACCTTC.

The chain recombines TRBV29-1 with TRBJ1-5; perhaps TRBD1 as D (5 bases). With 6 bases removed from V and 2 bases from J, the gap between germline ends came to 14 bases. Per the germline V gene, CDR1 is SQVTM and CDR2 is ANQGSEA. The CDR3 length is 14 residues. This chain's CDR3 is CSVASGTGNQPQHF. The CDR3 DNA reads TGCAGCGTGGCATCAGGGACCGGCAATCAGCCCCAGCATTTT.

CDR3 nucleotides: TGTGCCAGCAGCCCCACAGGGGGCGGAAATAATGAAAAACTGTTTTTT. Its translation: CASSPTGGGNNEKLFF. The chain employs TRBV9 and TRBJ1-4, with 9 bases lining up with TRBD1. V was clipped by 4 bases and J by 4 bases; unmatched bases: 8. Germline values: CDR1 SGDLS, CDR2 YYNGEE. This CDR3 is built from 16 residues.

The J gene is TRBJ2-7, the V gene TRBV7-9; D unresolved. CDR1 SEHNR and CDR2 FQNEAQ come from the germline V gene (reference sequence). The CDR3 is made up of 14 amino acids. V was cut by 5 bases and J by 4 bases, with 15 bases left in between. CDR3 in amino acids: CASSTRLLEYEQYF. CDR3 sequence (DNA): TGTGCCAGCAGCACTCGCTTATTAGAGTACGAGCAGTACTTC.

This sequence joins TRBV11-2 and TRBJ2-7, with D perhaps TRBD1 or TRBD2 (5 bases each). The CDR3 spans 15 residues. Germline CDR1 SGHAT, CDR2 FQNNGV. Trimming left V 4 bases short and J 3 bases short, with 16 bases between. The CDR3 loop reads CASSSSEGLGYEQYF. For the CDR3, the DNA is TGTGCCAGCAGCTCTAGTGAGGGGTTAGGCTACGAGCAGTACTTC.

This clone was found once. The rearrangement joins TRBV7-3 to TRBJ2-1, with TRBD1 matching 9 bases. The germline gives CDR1 SGHTA, CDR2 FQGTGA. The CDR3 is made up of 16 amino acids. Trimming removed 2 bases from V and 5 bases from J; junction bases left unmatched: 7. CDR3 protein: CASSLLGTGIDNEQFF. The CDR3 DNA follows: TGTGCCAGCAGCTTACTAGGGACAGGGATCGACAATGAGCAGTTCTTC.

The V gene is TRBV6-5, the J gene TRBJ2-7; D unclear. CDR1 and CDR2 from the germline V gene are MNHEY and SVGAGI. The CDR3 is 12 amino acids. V was clipped by 3 bases and J by 7 bases, with 10 bases between them. CDR3 DNA: TGTGCCAGCAGTTATTGGGGTGGGGAGCAGTACTTC. It specifies CASSYWGGEQYF.

This clone was observed once. The rearrangement joins TRBV11-3 to TRBJ2-7; tentatively, D is TRBD1 or TRBD2 (5 bases each). The V gene lost 5 bases and the J gene lost 0 bases, with 11 bases spanning the gap. This CDR3 contains 14 residues. Per the germline V gene, CDR1 is SGHNT and CDR2 is YENEEA. In nucleotides, the CDR3 is TGTGCCAGCAGCCCGGGACCGAACTCCTACGAGCAGTACTTC. Translated, it gives CASSPGPNSYEQYF.

This chain uses TRBV5-1 with TRBJ2-7, with D unclear. CDR1 SGHRS and CDR2 YFSETQ come from the germline V gene. The CDR3 is 12 amino acids. Trimming took off 1 base at V and 3 bases at J, with 5 bases between the two ends. The DNA of the CDR3 is TGCGCCAGCAGCTTGTCGGGCTACGAGCAGTACTTC. This encodes CASSLSGYEQYF.

V is TRBV13 and J is TRBJ2-7, with a weak D call TRBD2 (5 bases). This CDR3 has 14 residues. The ends were cut back, 3 bases at V and 3 bases at J, with 12 bases in the middle. Germline V gene data show CDR1 as PRHDT and CDR2 as FYEKMQ (reference sequence). The CDR3 sequence is CASSFSVGYYEQYF. The CDR3 bases are TGTGCCAGCAGCTTTAGCGTCGGGTACTACGAGCAGTACTTC.

The chain couples TRBV11-3 to TRBJ2-3; 10 bases match TRBD2. V lost 5 bases and J lost 6; bases outside the gene matches: 8. The germline V gene encodes CDR1 SGHNT and CDR2 YENEEA. The CDR3 totals 15 residues. CDR3 loop: CASSISGGAVDTQYF. In DNA form, the CDR3 reads TGTGCCAGCAGCATAAGCGGGGGGGCAGTGGATACGCAGTATTTT.

The V gene is TRBV7-2, the J gene TRBJ1-5; D may be TRBD1 (6 bases). The CDR3 length is 15 residues. V was pared by 5 bases and J by 1 base, with 12 bases between. Germline V gene sequence: CDR1 SGHTA, CDR2 FQGNSA. The CDR3, as DNA: TGTGCCAGCAGCCTGGACAGTAGGAGCAATCAGCCCCAGCATTTT. Amino acids: CASSLDSRSNQPQHF.

In DNA, the CDR3 is TGTGCCAGCATCCTTCTTAATAGCGCGGGCGGGGGAGGAAACACCATATATTTT. It is translated as CASILLNSAGGGGNTIYF. The J gene is TRBJ1-3, the V gene TRBV7-2; possible D gene TRBD1, 5 bases. The CDR3 spans 18 residues. With 7 bases removed from V and 4 bases from J, the gap between germline ends came to 26 bases. The germline V gene encodes CDR1 SGHTA and CDR2 FQGNSA.

This chain joins TRBV5-8 and TRBJ2-7; D unresolved. Trimming left V 6 bases short and J 2 bases short, with 18 bases between. The CDR3 spans 15 residues. The germline gives CDR1 SGHTS, CDR2 YDEGEE. The CDR3 nucleotides read TGTGCCAGCATCCTCCCCGGGTATGGAGCCTACGAGCAGTACTTC. Translation gives CASILPGYGAYEQYF.

CDR3 amino acids: CASRTGDPNEKLFF. CDR3 DNA sequence: TGTGCCAGCAGGACAGGGGACCCTAATGAAAAACTGTTTTTT. The chain combines TRBV6-6 with TRBJ1-4, with 8 bases that match TRBD1. J gave up 3 bases and V 6 bases, and 3 bases lay outside the gene matches. Germline V gene sequence: CDR1 MNHNY, CDR2 SVGAGI (reference sequence). CDR3 length: 14 residues.

The CDR3 region has the DNA TGTGCCTCGCGTGGAGGGGTGGTTAATTCACCCCTCCACTTT. It codes for CASRGGVVNSPLHF. The chain combines TRBV10-3 with TRBJ1-6; D possibly corresponds to TRBD1 (5 bases). The ends were cut back, 11 bases at V and 6 bases at J, with 17 bases in the middle. Germline loops: CDR1 ENHRY, CDR2 SYGVKD. The CDR3 has 14 amino acids.

The gene calls are TRBV2 and TRBJ1-2; D ambiguous. The CDR3 spans 12 residues. In germline, CDR1 is SNHLY, CDR2 FYNNEI. V lost 6 bases and J lost 4, with 9 bases in between. CDR3 nucleotide sequence: TGTGCCAGCAGGGGAGACGGCTATGGCTACACCTTC. It codes for CASRGDGYGYTF.

The chain couples TRBV28 to TRBJ1-4; D is uncertain. Trimming took 4 bases from V and 1 from J, leaving 13 bases between them. The germline CDR1 and CDR2 sequences are MDHEN and SYDVKM. CDR3 length equals 16 residues. CDR3: CASSSPSTETNEKLFF. The CDR3 coding sequence is TGTGCCAGCAGTTCGCCCTCGACGGAAACTAATGAAAAACTGTTTTTT. Drawing the rest from reference TRBV28 and TRBJ1-4, the complete variable domain is DVKVTQSSRYLVKRTGEKVFLECVQDMDHENMFWYRQDPGLGLRLIYFSYDVKMKEKGDIPEGYSVSREKKERFSLILESASTNQTSMYLCASSSPSTETNEKLFFGSGTQLSVL.

J is TRBJ2-5 and V is TRBV2; 7 nucleotides agree with TRBD2. Per germline, CDR1 SNHLY and CDR2 FYNNEI. The J segment lost 1 base and the V segment lost 7 bases, leaving 12 bases of the junction unmatched. CDR3 length: 16 amino acids. The CDR3: CASKGAGGGFQETQYF. The CDR3 DNA reads TGTGCCAGCAAGGGCGCCGGCGGGGGTTTCCAAGAGACCCAGTACTTC.

V and J are TRBV10-3 and TRBJ1-5; D is unresolved. Trimming left V 4 bases short and J 6 bases short, with 7 bases between. This CDR3 has 12 amino acids. Germline V gives CDR1 ENHRY, CDR2 SYGVKD. CDR3 bases: TGTGCCATCAGTGGCTCTCTTCAGCCCCAGCATTTT. It specifies CAISGSLQPQHF.

The V and J genes are TRBV19 and TRBJ2-4, with D hard to call. Germline values: CDR1 LNHDA, CDR2 SQIVND (reference sequence). V dropped 5 bases and J dropped 0 bases, with 8 bases sitting between them. This CDR3 is 14 amino acids long. The CDR3 is CASSFQKAKNIQYF. The CDR3 nucleotides are TGTGCCAGTAGTTTCCAGAAAGCCAAAAACATTCAGTACTTC.

The rearrangement joins TRBV13 to TRBJ2-3, with unresolved D. Germline V CDR1 and CDR2: PRHDT, FYEKMQ (reference sequence). V was trimmed by 6 bases and J by 8 bases, leaving 12 bases between them. This CDR3 comprises 12 residues. CDR3 sequence reads: CASSKKQATQYF. The DNA of the CDR3 is TGTGCCAGCAGTAAAAAGCAGGCTACGCAGTATTTT.

The sample holds a few counts of this clone. The V call is TRBV30, the J call TRBJ1-6; a weak D match, TRBD1 (6 bases). The germline V gene encodes CDR1 GTSNPN and CDR2 SVGIG (reference sequence). This CDR3 region has 13 residues. V was cut by 4 bases and J by 4 bases, with 8 bases left in between. The CDR3 DNA reads TGTGCCTGGACTACAGGGTATAATTCACCCCTCCACTTT. Protein sequence: CAWTTGYNSPLHF.

This clone was detected only once. V gene TRBV30 combines with J gene TRBJ1-3, with D maybe TRBD1 (5 bases). Germline CDR1 GTSNPN, CDR2 SVGIG (reference sequence). With 8 bases removed from V and 4 bases from J, the gap between germline ends came to 18 bases. This CDR3 has 14 residues. The CDR3 DNA follows: TGTGCCGGGACTTCAACCTACAAGGGAAACACCATATATTTT. It translates to CAGTSTYKGNTIYF.

The genes are TRBV5-1 and TRBJ2-2; 7 bases are a match to TRBD1. Germline CDR1 and CDR2: SGHRS and YFSETQ. The junction had 16 bases not matched to a gene; V was cut back by 0 bases and J by 8 bases. The CDR3 is 18 residues long. CDR3 sequence: CASSLAGWGQIRSGELFF. The DNA for the CDR3 is TGCGCCAGCAGCTTGGCTGGCTGGGGACAGATCCGGTCAGGGGAGCTGTTTTTT.

This clone was detected only a few times. This chain joins TRBV5-4 and TRBJ1-5, with D maybe TRBD1 (6 bases). V shed 4 bases and J shed 6 bases, with 14 bases lying between them. This CDR3 has 14 residues. CDR1 and CDR2 (germline): SGHNT, YYREEE (reference sequence). CDR3 bases: TGTGCCAGCAGCCTACAGGGATCGAGTCAGCCCCAGCATTTT. Its protein is CASSLQGSSQPQHF.

V gene TRBV2 combines with J gene TRBJ2-2; 8 bases are a match to TRBD1. The CDR3 extends over 12 amino acids. After removal of 7 bases from V and 7 bases from J, the junction contained 2 bases not matched to a gene. Germline CDR1 and CDR2: SNHLY and FYNNEI. CDR3 sequence: CASTGGLGELFF. The CDR3 region has the DNA TGTGCCAGCACAGGGGGCCTCGGGGAGCTGTTTTTT.

This chain links TRBV9 with TRBJ2-7; D gene unclear. The CDR3 has 13 residues. CDR1 and CDR2 (germline): SGDLS, YYNGEE. V was clipped by 4 bases and J by 7 bases, with 15 bases between them. The DNA for the CDR3 is TGTGCCAGCAGCACGGCAGCCATAGGAGAGCAGTACTTC. Protein: CASSTAAIGEQYF. Full variable domain (missing parts from reference TRBV9 and TRBJ2-7): DSGVTQTPKHLITATGQRVTLRCSPRSGDLSVYWYQQSLDQGLQFLIQYYNGEERAKGNILERFSAQQFPDLHSELNLSSLELGDSALYFCASSTAAIGEQYFGPGTRLTVT.